Listed below are T cell receptor beta chains from one sample, sequenced in a study of T cell responses to AZD1222 COVID-19 vaccine. Libraries were prepared by immunoSEQ multiplex PCR; TCRdb keeps only in-frame clonotypes and omits some of them. The sample gives fewer than 120,000 clones, roughly 87% of which show up once; less than 3.5% is in the top ten. The input for sequencing was peripheral blood, taken on day 0 of AZD1222 vaccination. These TCRs come from an adult in good health. Each CDR3 is given with its conserved first and last residue. The D gene is left open where the match is weak. The size entry is marked missing in some rows and otherwise reads once, few, many or a size class.

CDR3 | DNA | size | J | V | D
CASSEGVGTGFYTF | TGTGCCAGCAGTGAAGGAGTCGGGACAGGGTTCTACACCTTC | . | TRBJ1-2 | TRBV6-1 | TRBD1
CAISELRGTEAFF | TGTGCCATCTCGGAACTCCGGGGGACTGAAGCTTTCTTT | . | TRBJ1-1 | TRBV2 | .
CASMRDSNYEQYF | TGTGCCAGCATGCGGGACAGCAACTACGAGCAGTACTTC | . | TRBJ2-7 | TRBV25-1 | .
CASSEAVVLKGFSYNEQFF | TGTGCCAGCAGTGAAGCCGTAGTCCTTAAGGGGTTCTCCTACAATGAGCAGTTCTTC | . | TRBJ2-1 | TRBV2 | .
CASSQEHTGELFF | TGTGCCAGCAGCCAAGAGCACACCGGGGAGCTGTTTTTT | . | TRBJ2-2 | TRBV14 | .
CASRRNPGGGPDTQYF | TGTGCCAGCAGACGAAATCCAGGGGGCGGCCCAGATACGCAGTATTTT | . | TRBJ2-3 | TRBV7-3 | TRBD1
CASSSQGPRNSPLHF | TGTGCCAGCAGTTCACAGGGTCCTCGGAATTCACCCCTCCACTTT | . | TRBJ1-6 | TRBV6-5 | .
CASSSPWTRGSYEQYF | TGTGCCAGCAGTTCTCCCTGGACCCGGGGTTCCTACGAGCAGTACTTC | . | TRBJ2-7 | TRBV6-5 | .
CAWSVGGTGSYEQYF | TGTGCCTGGAGTGTAGGGGGGACAGGGAGCTACGAGCAGTACTTC | few | TRBJ2-7 | TRBV30 | TRBD1
CASSRADRVSNEQFF | TGTGCCAGCAGCCGGGCGGACAGGGTTAGCAATGAGCAGTTCTTC | . | TRBJ2-1 | TRBV7-9 | TRBD1
CASSFEGRATEAFF | TGTGCCAGCAGCTTTGAGGGACGGGCCACTGAAGCTTTCTTT | . | TRBJ1-1 | TRBV7-3 | .
CASSISGGITDTQYF | TGTGCCAGTAGTATTTCGGGAGGGATCACAGATACGCAGTATTTT | once | TRBJ2-3 | TRBV19 | TRBD2
CATSERDRGLEQYF | TGTGCCACCAGTGAACGGGACAGGGGTTTAGAGCAGTACTTC | . | TRBJ2-7 | TRBV24-1 | TRBD1
CASSLGQGQGSDTQYF | TGTGCCAGCAGCCTTGGACAGGGACAGGGATCGGATACGCAGTATTTT | once | TRBJ2-3 | TRBV2 | TRBD1
CASSNGLHNEQFF | TGTGCCAGCAGTAACGGACTACACAATGAGCAGTTCTTC | . | TRBJ2-1 | TRBV27 | .
CASSFTYGYSNQPQHF | TGTGCCAGCAGCTTCACTTACGGGTATAGCAATCAGCCCCAGCATTTT | . | TRBJ1-5 | TRBV5-8 | .
CASSQGAGYGYTF | TGTGCCAGCAGCCAGGGGGCGGGCTATGGCTACACCTTC | . | TRBJ1-2 | TRBV9 | TRBD1
CASSQGQGLNEKLFF | TGTGCCAGCAGCCAAGGCCAGGGCTTAAATGAAAAACTGTTTTTT | . | TRBJ1-4 | TRBV3-1/TRBV3-2 | .
CASSEARGVGETQYF | TGTGCCAGCAGTGAAGCGCGTGGGGTGGGGGAGACCCAGTACTTC | . | TRBJ2-5 | TRBV6-1 | .
CSARDWEQFF | TGCAGTGCTAGAGACTGGGAGCAGTTCTTC | . | TRBJ2-1 | TRBV20-1 | .
CASSLGLLTSGMQETQYF | TGTGCCAGCAGCTTAGGCCTATTGACTAGCGGGATGCAAGAGACCCAGTACTTC | . | TRBJ2-5 | TRBV11-2 | TRBD2
CASSLDSEKLFF | TGTGCCAGCAGTTTAGACAGTGAAAAACTGTTTTTT | . | TRBJ1-4 | TRBV28 | .
CASSLGGGGGNTIYF | TGTGCCAGCAGCTTAGGGGGGGGCGGTGGAAACACCATATATTTT | . | TRBJ1-3 | TRBV7-2 | .
CASSRRMNTEAFF | TGTGCCAGCAGCCGTCGAATGAACACTGAAGCTTTCTTT | . | TRBJ1-1 | TRBV11-2 | .
CASSLMNLAGGAGELFF | TGTGCCAGCAGCTTAATGAATCTAGCGGGAGGCGCCGGGGAGCTGTTTTTT | . | TRBJ2-2 | TRBV7-3 | TRBD2
CASSQDGQTYGYTF | TGTGCCAGCAGCCAAGATGGACAGACCTATGGCTACACCTTC | once | TRBJ1-2 | TRBV3-1/TRBV3-2 | .
CASSSFAGAAGTQYF | TGTGCCAGCAGCTCTTTTGCGGGAGCCGCAGGTACGCAGTATTTT | . | TRBJ2-3 | TRBV11-2 | TRBD2
CASSLALAVSREQYF | TGTGCCAGCAGCTTAGCGCTGGCAGTTTCCAGGGAGCAGTACTTC | once | TRBJ2-7 | TRBV7-2 | .
CASSPQFGTPNGYTF | TGTGCCAGCTCACCACAGTTTGGGACACCCAATGGCTACACCTTC | . | TRBJ1-2 | TRBV18 | .
CASSLGDRGLSGELFF | TGTGCCAGCAGCTTAGGAGACAGGGGGCTTTCCGGGGAGCTGTTTTTT | . | TRBJ2-2 | TRBV11-3 | TRBD1
CASSQAQGAYGYTF | TGTGCCAGCAGCCAAGCCCAAGGGGCCTATGGCTACACCTTC | . | TRBJ1-2 | TRBV14 | .
CASSLTGTVYGYTF | TGTGCCAGCAGCTTAACGGGGACAGTATATGGCTACACCTTC | . | TRBJ1-2 | TRBV11-1 | TRBD1
CASSLRGGHNSPLHF | TGTGCCAGCAGTTTAAGAGGGGGTCATAATTCACCCCTCCACTTT | . | TRBJ1-6 | TRBV28 | .
CASRPRVGDGYTF | TGTGCCAGCAGGCCCAGGGTCGGGGATGGCTACACCTTC | . | TRBJ1-2 | TRBV3-1/TRBV3-2 | .
CASSLDPSGSLGTYNEQFF | TGCGCCAGCAGCTTGGATCCTAGCGGGAGCCTTGGCACTTACAATGAGCAGTTCTTC | once | TRBJ2-1 | TRBV5-1 | TRBD2
CASKRAGAYEQYF | TGTGCCAGTAAAAGGGCGGGAGCCTACGAGCAGTACTTC | . | TRBJ2-7 | TRBV27 | TRBD2
CASCLSAGRVNSPLHF | TGTGCCAGCTGCCTTTCGGCAGGGAGGGTAAATTCACCCCTCCACTTT | few | TRBJ1-6 | TRBV7-8 | .
CASSLVAGETYNEQFF | TGTGCCAGCAGCTTAGTAGCGGGGGAGACTTACAATGAGCAGTTCTTC | . | TRBJ2-1 | TRBV7-2 | TRBD2
CASSEYMGNQPQHF | TGTGCCAGCAGTGAATATATGGGGAATCAGCCCCAGCATTTT | . | TRBJ1-5 | TRBV25-1 | .
CASSLTYEQYF | TGTGCCAGCAGCTTGACCTACGAGCAGTACTTC | . | TRBJ2-7 | TRBV5-5 | .
CASTLSGGQSYEQYF | TGTGCCAGCACTCTCAGCGGCGGACAGTCCTACGAGCAGTACTTC | . | TRBJ2-7 | TRBV28 | .
CAGVSSGQGNSPLHF | TGTGCCGGAGTGTCTAGCGGACAGGGTAATTCACCCCTCCACTTT | . | TRBJ1-6 | TRBV30 | TRBD1
CASSQRRQRTDTQYF | TGTGCCAGCAGCCAAAGGCGACAGCGCACAGATACGCAGTATTTT | . | TRBJ2-3 | TRBV14 | .
CASSMGATGANVLTF | TGTGCCAGCAGCATGGGGGCTACTGGGGCCAACGTCCTGACTTTC | . | TRBJ2-6 | TRBV11-2 | .
CASSFYGQETQYF | TGTGCCAGCAGTTTTTACGGACAAGAGACCCAGTACTTC | . | TRBJ2-5 | TRBV12-3/TRBV12-4 | .
CSVSGTGAYEQYF | TGCAGCGTTTCCGGGACAGGGGCCTACGAGCAGTACTTC | . | TRBJ2-7 | TRBV29-1 | TRBD1
CASSLDRAGGTDTQYF | TGTGCCAGCAGCTTAGATCGGGCGGGAGGGACGGATACGCAGTATTTT | . | TRBJ2-3 | TRBV11-2 | TRBD2
CASSLALLAGEIDTQYF | TGTGCCAGCAGCTTGGCCCTTCTAGCGGGAGAAATCGATACGCAGTATTTT | . | TRBJ2-3 | TRBV5-6 | TRBD2
CASSLAGTGGGTDTQYF | TGTGCCAGCAGCTTAGCAGGGACAGGGGGCGGCACAGATACGCAGTATTTT | . | TRBJ2-3 | TRBV11-2 | TRBD1
CASPDREGSPLHF | TGTGCCAGCCCTGACAGGGAGGGTTCACCCCTCCACTTT | . | TRBJ1-6 | TRBV28 | TRBD1
CASSQEYLSELFF | TGCGCCAGCAGCCAAGAGTACCTGTCGGAGCTGTTTTTT | . | TRBJ2-2 | TRBV4-3 | .
CASSFRGNPYEQYF | TGTGCCAGTAGCTTCCGGGGTAATCCCTACGAGCAGTACTTC | . | TRBJ2-7 | TRBV19 | .
CASRLGEAGANVLTF | TGTGCCAGCAGACTCGGGGAGGCTGGGGCCAACGTCCTGACTTTC | once | TRBJ2-6 | TRBV7-3 | .
CASSRTGTGEDTQYF | TGCGCCAGCAGCCGAACCGGGACAGGGGAAGATACGCAGTATTTT | . | TRBJ2-3 | TRBV5-1 | TRBD1